The source of this T cell receptor (beta chain) is a study of response to subunit inactivated influenza vaccine. Study-wide results and limits: That few new T cells are recruited by each seasonal influenza vaccination was the authors' suggestion.

MiXCR, run by TCRdb on the RT-PCR reads, gives a single entry per CDR3 protein. The repertoire holds about 310,000 distinct CDR3 sequences, with just over 20% as singletons. The CDR3 is made up of 15 amino acids. Trimming pared 1 base from V and 1 base from J, leaving 11 bases between. Germline V lookup: CDR1 SGHRS, CDR2 YFSETQ. This clonotype was seen once. The antigen remains undetermined. Lacking the conserved final phenylalanine or tryptophan, this CDR3 likely reflects a read error. Sequencing was performed on PBMCs from blood, taken approximately 20 months after vaccination. This receptor was identified in a man aged 45 to 75 who received an inactivated influenza vaccine. This chain joins TRBV5-1 and TRBJ1-1; tentative D call: TRBD1 (6 bases). CDR3 bases: TGCGCCAGCAGCTTGATGGGGACACCGAACACTGAAGCTTTCTAT. It specifies CASSLMGTPNTEAFY.